The clone carrying this TCR beta chain turned up a few times. TCRdb processed the 5' RACE reads anew with MiXCR; each CDR3 protein has one entry. The table shows some 52,000 distinct CDR3 sequences, with 6.5% to 8% occurring only once. The J segment lost 5 bases and the V segment lost 0 bases, leaving 15 bases of the junction unmatched. The CDR3 extends over 18 amino acids. The V gene's germline CDR1 is MNHEY and CDR2 SVGAGI. The data originate from a study of T cells after yellow fever vaccination. The sequence came from a man younger than 35 who received the YFV17D yellow fever vaccine. The V gene is TRBV6-5, the J gene TRBJ2-7; 8 bases align to TRBD1. The sample in question was CD8+ T cells not binding an NS4B(214-222) dextramer, sorted from PBMCs, obtained around 45 days after the first yellow fever vaccination. CDR3: CASSYSSAIGQGFDEQYF. For the CDR3, the DNA is TGTGCCAGCAGTTACTCGAGCGCGATTGGACAGGGTTTCGACGAGCAGTACTTC.